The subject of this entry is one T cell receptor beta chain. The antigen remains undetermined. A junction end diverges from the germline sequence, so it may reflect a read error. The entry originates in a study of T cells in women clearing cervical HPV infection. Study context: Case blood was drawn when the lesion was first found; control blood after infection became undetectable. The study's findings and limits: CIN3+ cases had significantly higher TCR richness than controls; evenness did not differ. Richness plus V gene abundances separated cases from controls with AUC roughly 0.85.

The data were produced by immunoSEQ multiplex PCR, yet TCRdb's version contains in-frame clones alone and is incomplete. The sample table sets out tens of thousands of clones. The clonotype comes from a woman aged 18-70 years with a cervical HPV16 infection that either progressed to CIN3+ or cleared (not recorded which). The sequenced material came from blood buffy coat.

The CDR3 DNA, read in part, is TGCGCCAGCAGCCAAGACGTTACAGGGGGCGAG. It encodes CASSQDVTGGE. The complete CDR3 sequence is CASSQDVTGGEQYF. J is TRBJ2-7 and V is TRBV4-2, with 8 bases identical to TRBD1. Read data end 3 residues before the CDR3 end; the end is taken from the germline J gene. CDR1 is LGHNA and CDR2 is YNFKEQ in the germline V gene. The length of the CDR3 is 14 residues.